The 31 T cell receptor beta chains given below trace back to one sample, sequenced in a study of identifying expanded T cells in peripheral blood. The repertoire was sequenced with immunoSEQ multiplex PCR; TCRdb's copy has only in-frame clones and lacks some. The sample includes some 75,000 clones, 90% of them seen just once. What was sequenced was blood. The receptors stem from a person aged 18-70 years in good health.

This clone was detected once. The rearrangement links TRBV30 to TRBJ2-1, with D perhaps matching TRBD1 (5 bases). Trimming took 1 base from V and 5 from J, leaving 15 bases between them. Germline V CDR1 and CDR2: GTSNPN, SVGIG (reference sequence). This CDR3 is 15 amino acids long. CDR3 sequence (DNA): TGTGCCTGGAGTGGCCGGACACCTCGGGACAATGAGCAGTTCTTC. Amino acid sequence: CAWSGRTPRDNEQFF.

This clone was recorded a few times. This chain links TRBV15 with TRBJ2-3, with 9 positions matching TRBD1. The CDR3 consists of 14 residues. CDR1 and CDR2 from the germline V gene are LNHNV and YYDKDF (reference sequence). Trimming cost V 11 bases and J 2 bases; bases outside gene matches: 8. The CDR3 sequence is CAAGQGILTDTQYF. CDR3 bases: TGTGCCGCGGGACAGGGAATTCTCACAGATACGCAGTATTTT.

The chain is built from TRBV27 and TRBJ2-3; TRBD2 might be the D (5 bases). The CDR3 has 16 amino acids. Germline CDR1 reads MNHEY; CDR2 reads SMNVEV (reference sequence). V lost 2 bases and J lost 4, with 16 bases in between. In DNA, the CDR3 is TGTGCCAGCAGTTTAAGAGGATTGGGGAGTGCAGATACGCAGTATTTT. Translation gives CASSLRGLGSADTQYF.

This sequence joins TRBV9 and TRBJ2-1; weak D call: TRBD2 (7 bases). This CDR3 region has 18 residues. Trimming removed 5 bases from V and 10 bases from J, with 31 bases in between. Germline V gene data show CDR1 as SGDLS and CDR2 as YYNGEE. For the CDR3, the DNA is TGTGCCAGCAGTACCAGAGGGGAGGGCGGGGGCGACTCGCGGGAGCAGTTCTTC. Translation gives CASSTRGEGGGDSREQFF.

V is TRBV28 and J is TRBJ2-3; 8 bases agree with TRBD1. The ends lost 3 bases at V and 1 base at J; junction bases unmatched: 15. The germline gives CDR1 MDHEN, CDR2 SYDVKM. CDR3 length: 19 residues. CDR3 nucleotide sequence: TGTGCCAGCAGTTTTTTAACAGGTGGGACAGGAGGGGGCACAGATACGCAGTATTTT. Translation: CASSFLTGGTGGGTDTQYF.

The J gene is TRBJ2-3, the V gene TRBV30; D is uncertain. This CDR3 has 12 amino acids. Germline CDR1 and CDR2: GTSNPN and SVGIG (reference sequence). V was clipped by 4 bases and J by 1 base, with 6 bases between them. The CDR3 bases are TGTGCCTGGAACCGGGGCACAGATACGCAGTATTTT. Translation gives CAWNRGTDTQYF.

CDR3 amino acids: CASSPLRLNQETQYF. CDR3 sequence (DNA): TGCGCCAGCAGCCCGCTCCGACTGAACCAAGAGACCCAGTACTTC. The chain employs TRBV5-1 and TRBJ2-5, with unresolved D. The V end lost 4 bases, the J end lost 0 bases, and 13 bases lay between the germline ends. The CDR3 covers 15 residues. Germline values: CDR1 SGHRS, CDR2 YFSETQ.

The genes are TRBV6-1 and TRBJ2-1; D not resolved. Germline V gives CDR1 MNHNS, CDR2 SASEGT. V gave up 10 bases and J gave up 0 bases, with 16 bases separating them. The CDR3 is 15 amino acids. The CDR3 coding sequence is TGTGCCACCACCTTCGCCCCGAGCTCCTACAATGAGCAGTTCTTC. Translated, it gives CATTFAPSSYNEQFF.

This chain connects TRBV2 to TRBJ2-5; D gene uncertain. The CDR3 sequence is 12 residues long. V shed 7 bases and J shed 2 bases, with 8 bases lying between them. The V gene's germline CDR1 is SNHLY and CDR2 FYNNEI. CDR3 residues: CASMTQQETQYF. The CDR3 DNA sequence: TGTGCCAGCATGACGCAACAAGAGACCCAGTACTTC.

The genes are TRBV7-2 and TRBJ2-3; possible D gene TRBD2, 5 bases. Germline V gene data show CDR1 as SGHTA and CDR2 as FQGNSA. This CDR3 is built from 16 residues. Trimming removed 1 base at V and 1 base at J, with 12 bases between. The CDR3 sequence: CASSLGLLRGTDTQYF. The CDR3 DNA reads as TGTGCCAGCAGCTTAGGGCTTTTGCGGGGCACAGATACGCAGTATTTT.

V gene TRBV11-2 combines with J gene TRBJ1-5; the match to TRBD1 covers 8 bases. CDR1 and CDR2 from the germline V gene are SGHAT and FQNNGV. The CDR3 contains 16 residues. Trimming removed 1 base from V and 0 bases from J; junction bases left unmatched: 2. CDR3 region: CASSLGTGHSNQPQHF. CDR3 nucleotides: TGTGCCAGCAGCTTAGGGACAGGGCATAGCAATCAGCCCCAGCATTTT.

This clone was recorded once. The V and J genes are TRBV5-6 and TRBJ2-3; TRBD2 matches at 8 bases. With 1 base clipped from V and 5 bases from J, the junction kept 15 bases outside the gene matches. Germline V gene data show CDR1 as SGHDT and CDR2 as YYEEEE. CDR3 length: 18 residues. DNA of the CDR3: TGTGCCAGCAGCTTGCAAATAAGCGGGAGCGGGGAAGGAGATACGCAGTATTTT. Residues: CASSLQISGSGEGDTQYF.

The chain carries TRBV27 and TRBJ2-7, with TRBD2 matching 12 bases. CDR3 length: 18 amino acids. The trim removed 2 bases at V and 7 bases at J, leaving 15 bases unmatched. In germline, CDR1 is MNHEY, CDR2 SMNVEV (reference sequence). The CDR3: CASSLGGLAGTKGREQYF. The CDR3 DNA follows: TGTGCCAGCAGTTTAGGGGGACTAGCGGGTACAAAGGGGCGGGAGCAGTACTTC.

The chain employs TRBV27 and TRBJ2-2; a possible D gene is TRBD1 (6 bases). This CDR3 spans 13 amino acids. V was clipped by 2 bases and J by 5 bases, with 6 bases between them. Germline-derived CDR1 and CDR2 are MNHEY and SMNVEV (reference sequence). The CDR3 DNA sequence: TGTGCCAGCAGTTTAAGGGGGACCGGGGAGCTGTTTTTT. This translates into CASSLRGTGELFF.

For the CDR3, the DNA is TGTGCCAGCAGCTCAAGGACTGAAGCTTTCTTT. It codes for CASSSRTEAFF. The genes are TRBV5-4 and TRBJ1-1, with D unclear. Germline CDR1 SGHNT, CDR2 YYREEE (reference sequence). V dropped 3 bases and J dropped 5 bases, with 5 bases sitting between them. CDR3 length equals 11 residues.

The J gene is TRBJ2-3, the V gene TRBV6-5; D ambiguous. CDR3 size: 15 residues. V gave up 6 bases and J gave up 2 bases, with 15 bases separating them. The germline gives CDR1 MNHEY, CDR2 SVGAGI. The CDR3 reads CASSPGQLNTDTQYF. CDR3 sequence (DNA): TGTGCCAGCAGCCCCGGCCAGCTTAACACAGATACGCAGTATTTT.

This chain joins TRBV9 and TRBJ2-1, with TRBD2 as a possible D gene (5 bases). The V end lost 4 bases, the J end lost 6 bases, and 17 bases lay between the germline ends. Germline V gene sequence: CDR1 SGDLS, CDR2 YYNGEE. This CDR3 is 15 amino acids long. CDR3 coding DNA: TGTGCCAGCAGCCCCGTTTCGGGGTCTTCCAATGAGCAGTTCTTC. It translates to CASSPVSGSSNEQFF.

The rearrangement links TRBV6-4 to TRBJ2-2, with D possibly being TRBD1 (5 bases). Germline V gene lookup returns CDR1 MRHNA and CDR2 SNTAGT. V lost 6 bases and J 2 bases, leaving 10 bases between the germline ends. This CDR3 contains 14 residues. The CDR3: CASSETVNTGELFF. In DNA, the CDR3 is TGTGCCAGCAGCGAGACAGTTAACACCGGGGAGCTGTTTTTT.

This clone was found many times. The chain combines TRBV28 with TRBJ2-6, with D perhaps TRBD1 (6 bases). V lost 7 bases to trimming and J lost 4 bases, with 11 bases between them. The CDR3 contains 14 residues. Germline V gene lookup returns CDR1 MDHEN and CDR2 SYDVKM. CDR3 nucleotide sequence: TGTGCCAGCAATAACAGGGCCGGGGCCAACGTCCTGACTTTC. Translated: CASNNRAGANVLTF.

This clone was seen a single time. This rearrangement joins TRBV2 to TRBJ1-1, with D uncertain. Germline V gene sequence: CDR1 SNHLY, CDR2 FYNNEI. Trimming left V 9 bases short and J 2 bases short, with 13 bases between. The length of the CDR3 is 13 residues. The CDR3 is CASIREGNTEAFF. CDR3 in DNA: TGTGCCAGTATAAGAGAGGGCAACACTGAAGCTTTCTTT. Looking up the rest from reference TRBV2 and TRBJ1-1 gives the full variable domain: EPEVTQTPSHQVTQMGQEVILRCVPISNHLYFYWYRQILGQKVEFLVSFYNNEISEKSEIFDDQFSVERPDGSNFTLKIRSTKLEDSAMYFCASIREGNTEAFFGQGTRLTVV.

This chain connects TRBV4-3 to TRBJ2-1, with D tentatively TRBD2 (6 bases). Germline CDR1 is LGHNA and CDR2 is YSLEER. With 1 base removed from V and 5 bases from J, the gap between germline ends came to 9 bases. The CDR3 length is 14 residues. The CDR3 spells CASSQGERDNEQFF. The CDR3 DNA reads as TGCGCCAGCAGCCAAGGGGAGCGGGACAATGAGCAGTTCTTC.

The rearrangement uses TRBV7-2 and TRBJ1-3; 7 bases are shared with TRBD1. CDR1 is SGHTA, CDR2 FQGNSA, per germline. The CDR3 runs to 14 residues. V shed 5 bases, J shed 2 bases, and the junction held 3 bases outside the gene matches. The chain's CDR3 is CASSPRGPGNTIYF. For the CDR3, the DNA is TGTGCCAGCAGCCCAAGGGGGCCTGGAAACACCATATATTTT.

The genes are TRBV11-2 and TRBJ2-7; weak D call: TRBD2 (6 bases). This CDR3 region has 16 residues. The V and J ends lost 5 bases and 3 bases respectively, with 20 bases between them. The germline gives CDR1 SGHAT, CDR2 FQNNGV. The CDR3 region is CASSQTGAGGIYEQYF. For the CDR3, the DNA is TGTGCCAGCAGCCAGACCGGGGCGGGCGGGATCTACGAGCAGTACTTC.

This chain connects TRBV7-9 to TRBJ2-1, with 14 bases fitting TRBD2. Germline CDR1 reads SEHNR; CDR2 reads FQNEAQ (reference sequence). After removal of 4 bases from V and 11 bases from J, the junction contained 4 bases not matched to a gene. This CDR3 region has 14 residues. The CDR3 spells CASSSGLAGGKQFF. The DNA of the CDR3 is TGTGCCAGCAGCTCTGGACTAGCGGGAGGCAAGCAGTTCTTC. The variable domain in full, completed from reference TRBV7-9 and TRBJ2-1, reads DTGVSQNPRHKITKRGQNVTFRCDPISEHNRLYWYRQTLGQGPEFLTYFQNEAQLEKSRLLSDRFSAERPKGSFSTLEIQRTEQGDSAMYLCASSSGLAGGKQFFGPGTRLTVL.

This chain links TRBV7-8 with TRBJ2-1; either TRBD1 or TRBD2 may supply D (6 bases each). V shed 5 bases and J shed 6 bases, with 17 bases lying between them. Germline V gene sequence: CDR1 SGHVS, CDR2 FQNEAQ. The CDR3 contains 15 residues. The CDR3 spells CASSRQGTPINEQFF. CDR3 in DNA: TGTGCCAGCAGCCGGCAGGGGACTCCGATCAATGAGCAGTTCTTC. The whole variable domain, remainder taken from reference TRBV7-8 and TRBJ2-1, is GAGVSQSPRYKVAKRGQDVALRCDPISGHVSLFWYQQALGQGPEFLTYFQNEAQLDKSGLPSDRFFAERPEGSVSTLKIQRTQQEDSAVYLCASSRQGTPINEQFFGPGTRLTVL.

The CDR3 nucleotides read TGCGCCAGCAGCCGCCGAATGGGACTAGCGGGAGGTGCGAACACCGGGGAGCTGTTTTTT. This sequence encodes CASSRRMGLAGGANTGELFF. The J gene is TRBJ2-2, the V gene TRBV5-1, with 15 bases identical to TRBD2. Germline V gene lookup returns CDR1 SGHRS and CDR2 YFSETQ. The V segment lost 4 bases and the J segment 0 bases; nucleotides outside the gene matches: 10. The CDR3 spans 20 residues.

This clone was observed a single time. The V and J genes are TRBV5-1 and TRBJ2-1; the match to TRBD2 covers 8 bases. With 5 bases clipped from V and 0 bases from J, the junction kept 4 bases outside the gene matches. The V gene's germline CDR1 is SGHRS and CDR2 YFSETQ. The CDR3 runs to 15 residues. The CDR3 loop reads CASRTGTSSYNEQFF. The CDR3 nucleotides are TGCGCCAGCAGGACCGGGACTAGCTCCTACAATGAGCAGTTCTTC.

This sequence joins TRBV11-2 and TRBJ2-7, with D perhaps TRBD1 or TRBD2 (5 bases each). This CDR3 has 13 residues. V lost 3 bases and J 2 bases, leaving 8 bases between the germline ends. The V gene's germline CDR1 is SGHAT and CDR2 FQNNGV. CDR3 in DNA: TGTGCCAGCAGCTTGGGGGTCCCCTACGAGCAGTACTTC. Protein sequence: CASSLGVPYEQYF.

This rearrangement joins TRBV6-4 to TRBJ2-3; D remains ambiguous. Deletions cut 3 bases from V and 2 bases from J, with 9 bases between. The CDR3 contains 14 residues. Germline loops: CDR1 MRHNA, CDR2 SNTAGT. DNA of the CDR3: TGTGCCAGCAGTGAGCGAGCCTCCACAGATACGCAGTATTTT. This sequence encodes CASSERASTDTQYF.

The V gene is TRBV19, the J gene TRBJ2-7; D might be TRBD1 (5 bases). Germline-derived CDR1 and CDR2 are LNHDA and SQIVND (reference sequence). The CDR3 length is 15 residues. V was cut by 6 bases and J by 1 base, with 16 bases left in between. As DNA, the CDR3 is TGTGCCAGTAGCAAGGCAGGGCCTGTATCCTACGAGCAGTACTTC. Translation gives CASSKAGPVSYEQYF.

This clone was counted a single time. CDR3 nucleotide sequence: TGTGCCAGCAGCCCCTGGAGGGCACGAAACCGGGGCACTGAAGCTTTCTTT. Translation gives CASSPWRARNRGTEAFF. This sequence joins TRBV9 and TRBJ1-1; D unclear. This CDR3 has 17 residues. Germline V gene lookup returns CDR1 SGDLS and CDR2 YYNGEE. Between the trimmed V and J ends, which lost 4 bases and 4 bases, there was a span of 23 bases.